The text below deals with one T cell receptor beta chain. Its target is unknown. This specimen comes from a study of vaccination and CD4 T cells after COVID-19. General study points: Going from roughly 21 to 40, median SARS-CoV-2-reactive clonotypes did not rise significantly.

An Oncomine TCR Beta short-read assay was used to sequence the DNA from cultured CD4+ T cells. From cultured CD4+ T cells, genomic DNA was extracted. TCRdb called the PCR reads again in MiXCR, with one record for every CDR3 protein. The table has fewer than 13,000 distinct CDR3 sequences, 43% seen once. CDR3 size: 13 residues. V lost 2 bases and J lost 4, with 9 bases in between. Germline V lookup: CDR1 DFQATT, CDR2 SNEGSKA (reference sequence). Treatment denoted: approximately 9-day PBMC culture with coronavirus spike peptide pools or control peptides (ViraFEST assay). ViraFEST relied on peptide pools to expand antigen-specific T cells; the TCRs were sequenced afterward.

The clonotype was recovered from a human donor who had recovered from COVID-19. The chain is built from TRBV20-1 and TRBJ1-3; a possible D gene is TRBD1 (6 bases). The sample was CD4+ T cells from blood, cultured in vitro. CDR3: CSARRDIGNTIYF. In DNA, the CDR3 is TGCAGTGCTAGACGGGACATCGGAAACACCATATATTTT.